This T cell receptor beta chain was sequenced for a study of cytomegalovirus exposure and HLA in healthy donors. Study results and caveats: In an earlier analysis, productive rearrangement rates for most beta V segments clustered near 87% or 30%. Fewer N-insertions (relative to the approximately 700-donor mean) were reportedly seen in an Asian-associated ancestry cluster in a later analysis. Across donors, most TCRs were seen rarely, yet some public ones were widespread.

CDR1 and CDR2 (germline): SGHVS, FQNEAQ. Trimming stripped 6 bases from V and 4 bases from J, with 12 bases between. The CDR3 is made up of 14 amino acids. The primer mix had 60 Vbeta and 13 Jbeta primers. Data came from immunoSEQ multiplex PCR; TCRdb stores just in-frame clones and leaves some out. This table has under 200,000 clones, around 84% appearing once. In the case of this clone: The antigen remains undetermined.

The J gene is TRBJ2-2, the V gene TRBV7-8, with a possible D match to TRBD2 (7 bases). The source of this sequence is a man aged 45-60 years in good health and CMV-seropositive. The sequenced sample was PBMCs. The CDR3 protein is CASRGGEGTGELFF. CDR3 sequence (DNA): TGTGCCAGCAGAGGGGGGGAGGGCACCGGGGAGCTGTTTTTT.